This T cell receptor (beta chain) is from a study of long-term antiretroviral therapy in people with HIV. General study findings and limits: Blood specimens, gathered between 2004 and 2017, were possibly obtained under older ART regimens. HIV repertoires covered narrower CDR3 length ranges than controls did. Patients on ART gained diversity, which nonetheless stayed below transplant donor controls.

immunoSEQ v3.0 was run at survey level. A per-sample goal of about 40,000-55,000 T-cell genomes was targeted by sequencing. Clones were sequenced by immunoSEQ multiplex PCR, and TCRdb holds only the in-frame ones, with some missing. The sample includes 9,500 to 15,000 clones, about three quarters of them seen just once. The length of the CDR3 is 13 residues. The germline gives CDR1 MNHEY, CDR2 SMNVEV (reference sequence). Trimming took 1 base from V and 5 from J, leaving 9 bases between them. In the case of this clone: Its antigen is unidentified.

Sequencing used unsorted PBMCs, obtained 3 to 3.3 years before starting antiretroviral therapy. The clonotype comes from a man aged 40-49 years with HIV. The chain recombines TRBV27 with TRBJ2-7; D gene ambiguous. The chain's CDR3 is CASSLYGRDEQYF. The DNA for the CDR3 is TGTGCCAGCAGTTTATATGGCAGAGACGAGCAGTACTTC.